Below, 15 T cell receptor beta chains from the same sample are listed, as sequenced in a study of blood T cell repertoires in COVID-19. Measured with immunoSEQ multiplex PCR; TCRdb has only the in-frame clones, and not every one. The data show about 170,000 clones, with around 86% seen just once and 7% to 8% held by the top ten. The source material was peripheral blood. These receptors were collected from a woman older than 75 in a cohort sampled during active or convalescent COVID-19.

As for this clone: Other DNA sequences within the sample encode an identical CDR3. The chain links TRBV3-1 (or the pseudogene TRBV3-2) to TRBJ2-1, with TRBD2 identical over 11 bases. CDR3 length: 14 amino acids. Unmatched junction bases numbered 3, after V lost 8 bases and J lost 3 bases. The germline V gene has CDR1 LGHDT and CDR2 YNNKEL (reference sequence). The CDR3 DNA reads TGTGCCAGCGGCGGACTAGCGGGCTACAATGAGCAGTTCTTC. Protein: CASGGLAGYNEQFF.

The V call is TRBV3-1 (or the pseudogene TRBV3-2), the J call TRBJ2-3; TRBD2 matches at 8 bases. The ends lost 4 bases at V and 2 bases at J; junction bases unmatched: 5. Germline CDR1 and CDR2: LGHDT and YNNKEL (reference sequence). This CDR3 has 15 amino acids. CDR3 in DNA: TGTGCCAGCAGCCCGCGGGGGGACGACACAGATACGCAGTATTTT. Translated, it gives CASSPRGDDTDTQYF.

V is TRBV12-5 and J is TRBJ2-3, with 7 bases matching TRBD1. Germline values: CDR1 LGHNT, CDR2 FRNRAP. The V and J ends lost 6 bases and 0 bases, in that order; junction bases with no gene match: 12. The CDR3 loop spans 17 amino acids. CDR3: CASGTGEKTASTDTQYF. For the CDR3, the DNA is TGTGCTAGTGGAACAGGGGAGAAGACAGCAAGCACAGATACGCAGTATTTT.

This rearrangement joins TRBV7-2 to TRBJ2-5, with 7 nucleotides matching TRBD1. V lost 5 bases and J lost 4; bases outside the gene matches: 7. The CDR3 sequence is 14 residues long. Germline V gene data show CDR1 as SGHTA and CDR2 as FQGNSA. Written as DNA, the CDR3 is TGTGCCAGCAGCCGCGACAGGGTAGTAGAGACCCAGTACTTC. Translating it yields CASSRDRVVETQYF.

The V call is TRBV18, the J call TRBJ2-1; D unresolved. CDR1 and CDR2 (germline): KGHSH, LQKENI. The length of the CDR3 is 14 residues. V shed 3 bases and J shed 2 bases, with 8 bases lying between them. The CDR3 nucleotides are TGTGCCAGCTCACCGATCCAGACCTACAATGAGCAGTTCTTC. Translation: CASSPIQTYNEQFF.

The chain employs TRBV4-3 and TRBJ1-1; 9 bases match TRBD1. Germline trimming cut 2 bases from V and 11 bases from J; bases unmatched to any gene: 6. Looked up from germline, CDR1 is LGHNA and CDR2 is YSLEER. This CDR3 contains 13 residues. This CDR3 reads CASSQTDRGIAFF. For the CDR3, the DNA is TGCGCCAGCAGCCAAACAGACAGGGGGATCGCTTTCTTT.

This clone occurred once. DNA of the CDR3: TGCGCCAGCAGCCAAGGAGGACAGGACTCCTACGAGCAGTACTTC. Translating it yields CASSQGGQDSYEQYF. The rearrangement uses TRBV4-3 and TRBJ2-7, with 7 nucleotides matching TRBD1. V shed 1 base and J 0 bases; nucleotides not matched to a gene: 3. CDR3 length: 15 amino acids. Looked up from germline, CDR1 is LGHNA and CDR2 is YSLEER.

The chain employs TRBV27 and TRBJ2-7; 8 nucleotides align to TRBD2. The CDR3 covers 15 residues. Germline loops: CDR1 MNHEY, CDR2 SMNVEV (reference sequence). V was pared by 6 bases and J by 2 bases, with 9 bases of the junction left unmatched. CDR3 amino acids: CASRKTGTRTYEQYV. CDR3 coding DNA: TGTGCCAGCAGAAAAACCGGGACTAGGACCTACGAGCAGTACGTC.

V gene TRBV6-5 combines with J gene TRBJ1-6; 8 positions match TRBD1. J was trimmed by 2 bases and V by 7 bases; bases with no gene match: 4. CDR1 MNHEY and CDR2 SVGAGI come from the germline V gene. The length of the CDR3 is 15 residues. CDR3 region: CASTQGAAYNSPLHF. The CDR3 nucleotides are TGTGCCAGCACCCAGGGGGCGGCCTATAATTCACCCCTCCACTTT.

The genes are TRBV15 and TRBJ2-7; the D gene is possibly TRBD2 (5 bases). This CDR3 comprises 14 residues. V was trimmed by 5 bases and J by 4 bases, leaving 15 bases between them. Germline V gene data show CDR1 as LNHNV and CDR2 as YYDKDF (reference sequence). The CDR3 protein is CATSLARFGYEQYF. CDR3 in DNA: TGTGCCACCAGCCTAGCCCGCTTTGGTTACGAGCAGTACTTC.

This clone turned up a few times. The chain joins TRBV2 to TRBJ1-6; TRBD1 agrees at 8 bases. The CDR3 consists of 15 residues. Trimming cost V 6 bases and J 7 bases; bases outside gene matches: 8. Germline CDR1 is SNHLY and CDR2 is FYNNEI. In DNA form, the CDR3 reads TGTGCCAGCAGCTCGGACAGGGCGGGGAATTCACCCCTCCACTTT. It codes for CASSSDRAGNSPLHF.

This chain connects TRBV24-1 to TRBJ1-2; D remains ambiguous. This CDR3 has 14 residues. Germline V gene sequence: CDR1 KGHDR, CDR2 SFDVKD. Trimming took off 7 bases at V and 8 bases at J, with 19 bases between the two ends. DNA for the CDR3: TGTGCCACCAGAGGCGGGCAGGCTCTGGGGGGCTACACCTTC. Amino acid sequence: CATRGGQALGGYTF.

The chain has TRBV9 and TRBJ2-1; 9 nucleotides line up with TRBD2. V trimming: 0 bases; J trimming: 4 bases; junction bases outside the gene matches: 2. The CDR3 has 15 residues. Germline V gene lookup returns CDR1 SGDLS and CDR2 YYNGEE. CDR3 nucleotides: TGTGCCAGCAGCGTAGGGCTAGCGGGATACAATGAGCAGTTCTTC. It translates to CASSVGLAGYNEQFF. The whole variable domain, remainder taken from reference TRBV9 and TRBJ2-1, is DSGVTQTPKHLITATGQRVTLRCSPRSGDLSVYWYQQSLDQGLQFLIQYYNGEERAKGNILERFSAQQFPDLHSELNLSSLELGDSALYFCASSVGLAGYNEQFFGPGTRLTVL.

V usage is TRBV20-1 and J usage is TRBJ2-2; 7 positions match TRBD1. This CDR3 has 15 residues. V trimming: 3 bases; J trimming: 0 bases; junction bases outside the gene matches: 4. Germline V lookup: CDR1 DFQATT, CDR2 SNEGSKA (reference sequence). This CDR3 is CSASYTGANTGELFF. The CDR3 bases are TGCAGTGCTAGTTATACAGGGGCGAACACCGGGGAGCTGTTTTTT.

The chain links TRBV6-4 to TRBJ2-7; TRBD2 might be the D (5 bases). Germline loops: CDR1 MRHNA, CDR2 SNTAGT. V was shortened by 5 bases and J by 3 bases, with 11 bases between the two germline ends. CDR3 length equals 13 residues. DNA of the CDR3: TGTGCCAGCAGTCGAGGGCAGGTCTACGAGCAGTACTTC. Translation gives CASSRGQVYEQYF.